Presented here are 32 T cell receptor beta chains from one specimen sequenced in a study of identical twins. One entry per CDR3 protein results from TCRdb running MiXCR on the 5' RACE reads. The data show fewer than 250,000 distinct CDR3 sequences, less than 10% seen once. Sample: memory (CD45RO+) T cells sorted from blood. These receptors were collected from a woman under 30 in good health.

This clonotype was counted a few times. V and J are TRBV20-1 and TRBJ2-7, with D possibly TRBD2 on 5 matching bases. Germline loops: CDR1 DFQATT, CDR2 SNEGSKA (reference sequence). CDR3 length: 12 residues. The V gene lost 0 bases and the J gene lost 2 bases, with 5 bases spanning the gap. The CDR3 nucleotides are TGCAGTGCTAGAGAGGAGGCCTACGAGCAGTACTTC. It yields the protein CSAREEAYEQYF.

This clonotype has at least ten counts. The chain couples TRBV11-3 to TRBJ1-1; D gene ambiguous. Germline V gene data show CDR1 as SGHNT and CDR2 as YENEEA. V was pared by 1 base and J by 0 bases, with 3 bases between. The CDR3 has 13 residues. The DNA of the CDR3 is TGTGCCAGCAGCTTAGTATTGAACACTGAAGCTTTCTTT. Residues: CASSLVLNTEAFF.

This clonotype was counted between two and nine times. The CDR3 DNA follows: TGCAGCACCCGGGAGGGGGGCACAGATACGCAGTATTTT. Translated, it gives CSTREGGTDTQYF. The V call is TRBV29-1, the J call TRBJ2-3; 8 bases map to TRBD2. The length of the CDR3 is 13 residues. Per the germline V gene, CDR1 is SQVTM and CDR2 is ANQGSEA. Germline trimming cut 8 bases from V and 1 base from J; bases unmatched to any gene: 5.

This clonotype has a count of ten or more. This chain links TRBV4-3 with TRBJ1-6, with TRBD1 identical over 10 bases. From germline, CDR1 is LGHNA and CDR2 YSLEER. The ends lost 3 bases at V and 9 bases at J; junction bases unmatched: 2. The CDR3 has 14 amino acids. The CDR3 bases are TGCGCCAGCAGCCAGGGACAGGGGAGTTCACCCCTCCACTTT. It is translated as CASSQGQGSSPLHF.

This clonotype has only a few counts. J is TRBJ2-5 and V is TRBV5-6; TRBD2 might be the D (5 bases). Germline lookup yields CDR1 SGHDT and CDR2 YYEEEE. This CDR3 is 12 amino acids long. Trimming removed 5 bases at V and 7 bases at J, with 12 bases between. Here the CDR3 reads CASRLNGGTQYF. CDR3 DNA: TGTGCCAGCAGATTGAATGGAGGGACCCAGTACTTC.

V usage is TRBV12-3 or TRBV12-4 and J usage is TRBJ1-5; 10 nucleotides align to TRBD1. The trim removed 3 bases at V and 3 bases at J, leaving 5 bases unmatched. The CDR3 runs 16 residues. CDR3 residues: CASSFRDRGPNQPQHF. The CDR3 coding sequence is TGTGCCAGCAGTTTCCGGGACAGGGGCCCCAATCAGCCCCAGCATTTT.

This clonotype was found a few times. The V and J genes are TRBV6-4 and TRBJ2-3, with 9 bases that match TRBD2. V trimming: 4 bases; J trimming: 0 bases; junction bases outside the gene matches: 2. Germline lookup yields CDR1 MRHNA and CDR2 SNTAGT. This CDR3 region has 15 residues. CDR3 bases: TGTGCCAGCAGTGCGACTAGCGGTAGCACAGATACGCAGTATTTT. Residues: CASSATSGSTDTQYF.

This clonotype was recorded many times. V gene TRBV5-1 combines with J gene TRBJ1-2, with TRBD1 identical over 7 bases. The germline V gene has CDR1 SGHRS and CDR2 YFSETQ. The J segment lost 5 bases and the V segment lost 4 bases, leaving 8 bases of the junction unmatched. This CDR3 is 14 amino acids long. The DNA for the CDR3 is TGCGCCAGCAGCCCAGGGACAGCTGATTATGGCTACACCTTC. Its protein product is CASSPGTADYGYTF.

The gene calls are TRBV9 and TRBJ1-6; D call uncertain. CDR1 and CDR2 (germline): SGDLS, YYNGEE. The CDR3 is made up of 14 amino acids. Deletions cut 3 bases from V and 5 bases from J, with 9 bases between. The CDR3 DNA sequence: TGTGCCAGCAGCGCCGACACCCATAATTCACCCCTCCACTTT. It specifies CASSADTHNSPLHF.

This clonotype appeared a few times. This sequence joins TRBV20-1 and TRBJ2-7; 7 bases align to TRBD1. This CDR3 spans 15 amino acids. The trim removed 6 bases at V and 5 bases at J, leaving 16 bases unmatched. Looked up from germline, CDR1 is DFQATT and CDR2 is SNEGSKA (reference sequence). CDR3 DNA: TGCAGTGCCAAAGGGGGCGAGGGCCTCGAACACGAGCAGTACTTC. Protein: CSAKGGEGLEHEQYF.

This clonotype was recorded many times. This chain uses TRBV5-1 with TRBJ2-1; the match to TRBD2 covers 9 bases. The CDR3 consists of 14 residues. Per the germline V gene, CDR1 is SGHRS and CDR2 is YFSETQ. V was pared by 3 bases and J by 8 bases, with 6 bases of the junction left unmatched. This chain's CDR3 is CASSSKRGVDEQFF. CDR3 DNA: TGCGCCAGCAGCTCGAAGCGGGGGGTCGATGAGCAGTTCTTC.

This clonotype was recorded at least ten times. J is TRBJ2-1 and V is TRBV5-1; D remains ambiguous. The CDR3 is 13 residues long. Germline CDR1 SGHRS, CDR2 YFSETQ. V was cut by 4 bases and J by 3 bases, with 8 bases left in between. This CDR3 is CASSPGVYNEQFF. CDR3 bases: TGCGCCAGCAGCCCTGGGGTCTACAATGAGCAGTTCTTC.

V usage is TRBV6-2 or TRBV6-3 and J usage is TRBJ2-1; a possible D gene is TRBD2 (6 bases). Between the trimmed V and J ends, which lost 2 bases and 4 bases, there was a span of 6 bases. Germline lookup yields CDR1 MNHEY and CDR2 SVGEGT. The CDR3 is 13 amino acids. The CDR3: CASSYREYNEQFF. DNA for the CDR3: TGTGCCAGCAGTTACCGGGAGTACAATGAGCAGTTCTTC.

V and J are TRBV7-3 and TRBJ2-3; the match to TRBD2 covers 9 bases. V lost 4 bases and J lost 4; bases outside the gene matches: 9. The V gene's germline CDR1 is SGHTA and CDR2 FQGTGA. This CDR3 is built from 16 residues. The CDR3 nucleotides are TGTGCCAGCAGCTCTGCGGGGGGGCCGTTTCCAGATACGCAGTATTTT. Translating it yields CASSSAGGPFPDTQYF.

J is TRBJ1-4 and V is TRBV5-5; no firm D call. Germline V gene sequence: CDR1 SGHKS, CDR2 YYEKEE (reference sequence). Trimming took 5 bases from V and 0 from J, leaving 8 bases between them. The CDR3 has 14 amino acids. CDR3 sequence reads: CASRREATNEKLFF. In nucleotides, the CDR3 is TGTGCCAGCAGGAGGGAAGCAACTAATGAAAAACTGTTTTTT.

This clonotype was detected ten times or more. This chain joins TRBV5-1 and TRBJ1-2; 8 nucleotides agree with TRBD1. CDR1 and CDR2 (germline): SGHRS, YFSETQ. The CDR3 is 16 amino acids. Trimming removed 4 bases from V and 2 bases from J; junction bases left unmatched: 10. The CDR3 region has the DNA TGCGCCAGCAGCAGTGGGACAGGACAGGGAAACTATGGCTACACCTTC. Its translation is CASSSGTGQGNYGYTF. Looking up the rest from reference TRBV5-1 and TRBJ1-2 gives the full variable domain: KAGVTQTPRYLIKTRGQQVTLSCSPISGHRSVSWYQQTPGQGLQFLFEYFSETQRNKGNFPGRFSGRQFSNSRSEMNVSTLELGDSALYLCASSSGTGQGNYGYTFGSGTRLTVV.

This clonotype has a count of ten or more. The CDR3 loop reads CASSPWFPNTEAFF. Here the CDR3 DNA reads TGTGCCAGCTCACCATGGTTCCCGAACACTGAAGCTTTCTTT. The chain has TRBV18 and TRBJ1-1, with D unresolved. Trimming shortened V by 2 bases and J by 1 base, and 8 bases separated the two germline ends. The CDR3 length is 14 residues. Germline V gene lookup returns CDR1 KGHSH and CDR2 LQKENI. Supplemented by reference TRBV18 and TRBJ1-1, the full variable domain reads NAGVMQNPRHLVRRRGQEARLRCSPMKGHSHVYWYRQLPEEGLKFMVYLQKENIIDESGMPKERFSAEFPKEGPSILRIQQVVRGDSAAYFCASSPWFPNTEAFFGQGTRLTVV.

This clonotype has at least ten counts. The J gene is TRBJ2-3, the V gene TRBV29-1, with D hard to call. There are 15 residues in the CDR3. Deletions cut 0 bases from V and 2 bases from J, with 12 bases between. Germline lookup yields CDR1 SQVTM and CDR2 ANQGSEA. CDR3 protein: CSVEDLRYPTDTQYF. The CDR3 nucleotides read TGCAGCGTTGAAGATCTGCGGTACCCCACAGATACGCAGTATTTT.

There are a few counts of this clonotype. V and J are TRBV6-5 and TRBJ2-7; TRBD1 might be the D (6 bases). Trimming left V 0 bases short and J 10 bases short, with 7 bases between. The CDR3 contains 11 residues. CDR1 and CDR2 from the germline V gene are MNHEY and SVGAGI. DNA for the CDR3: TGTGCCAGCAGTTACTCGGGGGCCCAGTACTTC. Its translation is CASSYSGAQYF.

In DNA, the CDR3 is TGTGCCAGCAGCAGGGACAGGGGGTTCTATGGCTACACCTTC. Translated, it gives CASSRDRGFYGYTF. This chain connects TRBV12-3 or TRBV12-4 to TRBJ1-2; 11 nucleotides align to TRBD1. This CDR3 has 14 residues. V dropped 6 bases and J dropped 4; count of bases not matched to a gene: 4.

The sample holds many counts of this clonotype. J is TRBJ2-5 and V is TRBV7-6; no clear D gene. Trimming took 4 bases from V and 2 from J, leaving 5 bases between them. Per the germline V gene, CDR1 is SGHVS and CDR2 is FNYEAQ. The CDR3 runs 12 residues. CDR3 in DNA: TGTGCCAGCAGCTCTTCGCAAGAGACCCAGTACTTC. It yields the protein CASSSSQETQYF.

This clonotype was seen many times. This sequence joins TRBV10-2 and TRBJ2-7, with 9 bases that match TRBD1. CDR1 is WSHSY, CDR2 SAAADI, per germline. The junction had 6 bases not matched to a gene; V was cut back by 6 bases and J by 6 bases. CDR3 length: 13 residues. The CDR3 sequence is CASSQDRGLEQYF. The CDR3 DNA sequence: TGCGCCAGCAGCCAGGACAGGGGACTCGAGCAGTACTTC.

This clonotype came up a few times. V gene TRBV18 combines with J gene TRBJ2-7, with TRBD2 identical over 7 bases. The CDR3 sequence is 15 residues long. The V gene end was trimmed by 6 bases and the J gene end by 0 bases; junction bases not matched to a gene: 8. Germline V lookup: CDR1 KGHSH, CDR2 LQKENI. The CDR3 nucleotides are TGTGCCAGCTCCCCCCCCGGCGGGAGCTCCTACGAGCAGTACTTC. Its translation: CASSPPGGSSYEQYF.

The chain carries TRBV12-3 or TRBV12-4 and TRBJ2-1, with 7 bases aligning to TRBD2. This CDR3 spans 16 amino acids. Losses at the gene ends were 4 bases for V and 2 bases for J; bases not matched to a gene: 8. The CDR3 reads CASSWGTGGTYNEQFF. CDR3 sequence (DNA): TGTGCCAGCAGTTGGGGGACGGGAGGAACCTACAATGAGCAGTTCTTC.

The chain joins TRBV5-1 to TRBJ1-1, with unresolved D. The CDR3 has 13 amino acids. Germline CDR1 is SGHRS and CDR2 is YFSETQ. The V gene lost 1 base and the J gene lost 3 bases, with 7 bases spanning the gap. CDR3 sequence (DNA): TGCGCCAGCAGCTTGTTCGGTTACACTGAAGCTTTCTTT. Translated, it gives CASSLFGYTEAFF. The full variable domain, completed using reference TRBV5-1 and TRBJ1-1, is KAGVTQTPRYLIKTRGQQVTLSCSPISGHRSVSWYQQTPGQGLQFLFEYFSETQRNKGNFPGRFSGRQFSNSRSEMNVSTLELGDSALYLCASSLFGYTEAFFGQGTRLTVV.

The chain employs TRBV9 and TRBJ2-5; no clear D. This CDR3 contains 13 residues. Trimming stripped 0 bases from V and 5 bases from J, with 8 bases between. Germline loops: CDR1 SGDLS, CDR2 YYNGEE. This chain's CDR3 is CASSVGLRETQYF. For the CDR3, the DNA is TGTGCCAGCAGCGTAGGTCTCAGGGAGACCCAGTACTTC. The complete variable domain, with remaining parts taken from reference TRBV9 and TRBJ2-5, reads DSGVTQTPKHLITATGQRVTLRCSPRSGDLSVYWYQQSLDQGLQFLIQYYNGEERAKGNILERFSAQQFPDLHSELNLSSLELGDSALYFCASSVGLRETQYFGPGTRLLVL.

This clonotype has a count of ten or more. V usage is TRBV7-9 and J usage is TRBJ2-3; unclear D gene. Trimming took off 3 bases at V and 0 bases at J, with 7 bases between the two ends. This CDR3 spans 14 amino acids. The germline CDR1 and CDR2 sequences are SEHNR and FQNEAQ (reference sequence). The CDR3 region has the DNA TGTGCCAGCAGCTTTGGCACGAGCACAGATACGCAGTATTTT. This translates into CASSFGTSTDTQYF. Full variable domain (missing parts from reference TRBV7-9 and TRBJ2-3): DTGVSQNPRHKITKRGQNVTFRCDPISEHNRLYWYRQTLGQGPEFLTYFQNEAQLEKSRLLSDRFSAERPKGSFSTLEIQRTEQGDSAMYLCASSFGTSTDTQYFGPGTRLTVL.

This clonotype was recorded a few times. This chain links TRBV9 with TRBJ1-2; D is ambiguous. The V end was cut by 3 bases, the J end by 0 bases, with 12 bases between. CDR3 length: 15 residues. Germline V gene sequence: CDR1 SGDLS, CDR2 YYNGEE. The CDR3 bases are TGTGCCAGCAGCGGCCCGGTTCCGGCTAACTATGGCTACACCTTC. Translating it yields CASSGPVPANYGYTF.

This clonotype occurred many times. The rearrangement links TRBV4-2 to TRBJ2-6; D is uncertain. Germline assignment: CDR1 LGHNA and CDR2 YNFKEQ. The length of the CDR3 is 17 residues. Trimming cost V 1 base and J 0 bases, with 10 bases left between them. The CDR3: CASSQGNSPSGANVLTF. CDR3 DNA: TGTGCCAGCAGCCAAGGCAACAGTCCCTCTGGGGCCAACGTCCTGACTTTC.

This clonotype was found a few times. The CDR3 is CASSQEGSDEKLFF. In nucleotides, the CDR3 is TGCGCCAGCAGCCAGGAAGGGTCTGATGAAAAACTGTTTTTT. This rearrangement joins TRBV4-1 to TRBJ1-4; D unresolved. The length of the CDR3 is 14 residues. Trimming removed 3 bases from V and 6 bases from J, with 11 bases in between. Germline V gives CDR1 MGHRA, CDR2 YSYEKL.

The chain employs TRBV11-2 and TRBJ1-4, with D unresolved. The germline V gene has CDR1 SGHAT and CDR2 FQNNGV. The CDR3 is 19 residues long. V gave up 4 bases and J gave up 3 bases, with 24 bases separating them. The CDR3 DNA follows: TGTGCCAGCAGCTCCTCCGCCGGTCGAGGGTGGAGGGCTAATGAAAAACTGTTTTTT. Its translation is CASSSSAGRGWRANEKLFF.

In its sample, this clonotype was seen a few times. CDR3 in DNA: TGCAGTGCTTTCGAGCGGACAGGGGTCTCACCCCTCCACTTT. Translation: CSAFERTGVSPLHF. This rearrangement joins TRBV20-1 to TRBJ1-6; the match to TRBD1 covers 9 bases. Germline V gene lookup returns CDR1 DFQATT and CDR2 SNEGSKA (reference sequence). With 5 bases clipped from V and 10 bases from J, the junction kept 9 bases outside the gene matches. This CDR3 comprises 14 residues.